A single sample is the source of the 3 T cell receptor beta chains below, sequenced in a study of identical twins. TCRdb independently ran MiXCR on the 5' RACE reads; one entry per CDR3 protein. This table holds fewer than 500,000 distinct CDR3 sequences, roughly an eighth found once. This sample also appeared in a second study, on yellow fever vaccine responses in identical twins.

The sample comprised CD4+ T cells sorted from blood. These receptors were taken from a woman between 18 and 29 years old in good health.

This clonotype was found many times. The chain carries TRBV12-3 or TRBV12-4 and TRBJ2-3, with 7 bases identical to TRBD2. The CDR3 covers 17 residues. Unmatched junction bases numbered 9, after V lost 3 bases and J lost 0 bases. The CDR3 spells CASSFSAGPPSTDTQYF. CDR3 DNA: TGTGCCAGCAGTTTTTCAGCGGGGCCACCTAGCACAGATACGCAGTATTTT.

In its sample, this clonotype was seen many times. This rearrangement joins TRBV3-1 to TRBJ2-1; 11 bases agree with TRBD2. V lost 1 base to trimming and J lost 6 bases; unmatched junction nucleotides: 5. The CDR3 is 16 residues long. Germline lookup yields CDR1 LGHDT and CDR2 YNNKEL (reference sequence). As DNA, the CDR3 is TGTGCCAGCAGCCAAGCAGCCGGGACTAGCGGCAATGAGCAGTTCTTC. This codes for CASSQAAGTSGNEQFF.

Many counts were recorded for this clonotype. The gene calls are TRBV5-1 and TRBJ2-1, with D hard to call. There are 14 residues in the CDR3. Deletions cut 2 bases from V and 0 bases from J, with 6 bases between. Germline V gene lookup returns CDR1 SGHRS and CDR2 YFSETQ. CDR3 bases: TGCGCCAGCAGCTTCGACAACTCCTACAATGAGCAGTTCTTC. It yields the protein CASSFDNSYNEQFF.